One TCR beta chain is described in this entry. Its antigen is unknown. Donors ranged from about 6 to 90 years old and were healthy Caucasians in Russia. The data stem from a study of blood T cells in healthy people across ages. Findings of the study overall: Per million T cells, TCR beta diversity dropped roughly linearly as age increased.

A second 7 to 11 cycle PCR used barcoded and J-beta primers. TCRdb called the 5' RACE reads again in MiXCR, with one record for every CDR3 protein. The table records roughly 680,000 distinct CDR3 sequences, roughly 21% of them present only once. V was pared by 5 bases and J by 1 base, with 11 bases between. Germline lookup yields CDR1 SEHNR and CDR2 FQNEAQ (reference sequence). The CDR3 has 14 amino acids. This TCR came from a man between 65 and 80 years old in good health. This chain joins TRBV7-9 and TRBJ1-1; D perhaps matches TRBD1 (5 bases). The sequenced sample was blood. Here the CDR3 DNA reads TGTGCCAGCAGCCCCATCACAGGGAACACTGAAGCTTTCTTT. Its protein is CASSPITGNTEAFF.